This T cell receptor beta chain was identified during a study of blood T cell repertoires in COVID-19. Study summary: The United States, Italy and Spain were the sources of the acute and convalescent COVID-19 samples.

Original analysis: Nucleated cell counts were estimated from reference gene primer amplification. Method: immunoSEQ multiplex PCR; TCRdb's copy keeps in-frame clones and lacks some. V, J and clone size reflect that table, while D and trimming were determined from the DNA. Of 200,000 or so clones listed, about 93% are singletons. A Seattle source enrolled patients during active infection and followed them longitudinally. Source material: peripheral blood. The source of this sequence is a man aged 60-69 years with COVID-19, enrolled during active disease.

As DNA, the CDR3 is TGTGCCAGCCGCAAAAAGGGGTTACTTTTCACCGGGGAGCTGTTTTTT. It is translated as CASRKKGLLFTGELFF. The rearrangement uses TRBV6-6 and TRBJ2-2, with D possibly TRBD1 on 5 matching bases. Trimming took 8 bases from V and 4 from J, leaving 20 bases between them. The CDR3 sequence is 16 residues long. Germline CDR1 and CDR2: MNHNY and SVGAGI (reference sequence).